This TCR beta chain came from a study of blood T cell repertoires in COVID-19. Study in general: Donors in the United States, Italy and Spain gave samples during acute or convalescent COVID-19. In each case, the material was cDNA or gDNA derived from T cells, B-cell-depleted T cells, or PBMCs.

The CDR3 loop spans 13 amino acids. With 7 bases removed from V and 5 bases from J, the gap between germline ends came to 14 bases. Looked up from germline, CDR1 is MDHEN and CDR2 is SYDVKM. Original analysis: How many nucleated cells were present was estimated from reference gene primer amplification. TCRdb keeps only in-frame clones here, not all; method: immunoSEQ multiplex PCR. V and J calls and clone size are given by that table; D and trimming were obtained from the DNA. The repertoire holds more than 85,000 clones, with roughly 84% as singletons. The chain carries TRBV28 and TRBJ2-5; D might be TRBD1 (7 bases). Specimen: peripheral blood. This TCR was sampled from a woman aged 80 or over with active or convalescent COVID-19. The CDR3 region is CASTPGGLETQYF. The CDR3 DNA reads TGTGCCAGCACCCCAGGGGGGCTGGAGACCCAGTACTTC.